This T cell receptor beta chain is drawn from a study of blood T cell repertoires in COVID-19 (dated by TCRdb to about 2020). Looking at the study overall: The collaborator samples originated in the United States, Italy and Spain and spanned the acute and convalescent phases of COVID-19. The prospective study material was composed of cDNA or gDNA derived from T cells, B-cell-depleted T cells, or PBMCs. Subjects who had been exposed to COVID-19, were actively infected with it, or had recovered from it provided the deeply sampled blood TCRbeta repertoires that made up the dataset. The repertoires were released in a freely available public database meant as a resource for research on the immune response to SARS-CoV-2. The samples were drawn from the first 160 participants of the ongoing ImmuneRACE study and from more than 1,000 subjects provided by 6 global collaborators. Nearly every sample came with metadata listing a de-identified subject ID, COVID-19 status, age in years and sex. HLA class I and class II types, where available, came from metadata supplied by the sample provider rather than from assay-based typing. Results and caveats for the whole study, not just this receptor: The amount of clinical and demographic metadata varied by source and participant and was provided uncurated.

TCRbeta CDR3 regions were amplified from genomic DNA using the immunoSEQ Assay, a bias-controlled multiplex PCR. As for the original processing: The number of nucleated cells in each sample was estimated from the amplification of reference gene primers within the assay. Sequence reads were collapsed and filtered to measure the absolute abundance of every unique TCRbeta CDR3 rearrangement. For each sample, productive Simpson clonality was calculated as the square root of Simpson's diversity index over productive rearrangements. Here the immuneACCESS table is served through TCRdb, limited to in-frame sequences with V and J called. Missing clones are a known gap in these copies; in checked studies unresolved V genes cover under half, and the rest lacks a known reason. V and J calls plus clone size are reproduced from that table; the DNA served to infer D and trimming. The table for this sample lists 350,000 to 550,000 clones; 85% to 90% of them were counted only once. The ten top clones hold roughly 1.1% of the sample.

Participants in the prospective study were enrolled through a virtual design, were aged roughly 18 to 90 years, and lived in 24 United States geographic areas. Cohort assignment in the prospective study relied on participant-reported clinical history from a screening survey and a study questionnaire. For ImmuneRACE Cohort 3, a participant was defined as recovered based on two consecutive negative NP/OP PCR tests, clearance by a healthcare professional, or resolution of symptoms. In the prospective study, mobile phlebotomists collected whole blood, serum and a nasopharyngeal or oropharyngeal swab from each participant. Prospective study participants could optionally give additional blood draws and questionnaires over an approximately 2-month period. Prospective study blood samples were shipped either frozen or at room temperature before DNA extraction. About this clone itself: Its antigen has not been determined. There are no base qualities to consult, and no much larger clone falls within one base.

The germline ends are 11 bases apart after V is trimmed by 3 bases and J by 6 bases. Taken from cysteine to phenylalanine, the CDR3 has 13 residues. Of the read, only the CDR3 DNA is kept; its 39 bases are in frame from base 1. Reading the germline V gene gives CDR1 SGHRS and CDR2 YFSETQ. The TCR was taken from a man aged 30-40 years who had recovered from COVID-19. The chain is assembled from TRBV5-1 and TRBJ2-3; the D region possibly corresponds to TRBD2 (6 bases align). Sequencing used PBMCs or T cells enriched from blood (not recorded which). The DNA sequence reads TGCGCCAGCAGCTATCGGGAGTTGGATACGCAGTATTTT. The encoded protein is CASSYRELDTQYF.